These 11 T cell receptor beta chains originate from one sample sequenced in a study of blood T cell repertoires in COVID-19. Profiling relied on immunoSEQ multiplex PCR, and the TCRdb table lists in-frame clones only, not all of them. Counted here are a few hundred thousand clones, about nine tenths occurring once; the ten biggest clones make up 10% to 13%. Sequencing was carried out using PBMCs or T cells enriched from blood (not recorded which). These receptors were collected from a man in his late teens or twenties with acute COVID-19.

CDR3 nucleotides: TGCGCCAGCAGTGGTGGTAGCGGGGACACAGATACGCAGTATTTT. The encoded protein is CASSGGSGDTDTQYF. This chain connects TRBV10-1 to TRBJ2-3; 8 bases are shared with TRBD2. The CDR3 runs to 15 residues. V was pared by 4 bases and J by 2 bases, with 5 bases of the junction left unmatched. Germline V gene data show CDR1 as WNHNN and CDR2 as SYGVQD (reference sequence).

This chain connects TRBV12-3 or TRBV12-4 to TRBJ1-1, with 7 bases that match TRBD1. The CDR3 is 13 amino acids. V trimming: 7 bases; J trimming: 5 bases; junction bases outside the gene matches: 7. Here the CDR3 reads CASNAAGGTEAFF. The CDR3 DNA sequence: TGTGCCAGCAATGCGGCAGGGGGGACTGAAGCTTTCTTT.

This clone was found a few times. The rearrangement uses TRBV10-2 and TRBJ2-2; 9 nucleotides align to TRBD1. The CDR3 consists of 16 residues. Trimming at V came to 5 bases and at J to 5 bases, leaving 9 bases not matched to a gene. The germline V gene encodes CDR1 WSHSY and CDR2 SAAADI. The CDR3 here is CASSSGTGISTGELFF. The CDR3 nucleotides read TGCGCCAGCAGTTCCGGGACAGGGATATCTACCGGGGAGCTGTTTTTT.

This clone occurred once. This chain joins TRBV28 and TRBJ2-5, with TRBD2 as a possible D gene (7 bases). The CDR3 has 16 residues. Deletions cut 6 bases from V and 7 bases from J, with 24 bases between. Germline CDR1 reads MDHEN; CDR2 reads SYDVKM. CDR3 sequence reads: CASSFRGAPRDRTQYF. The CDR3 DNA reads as TGTGCCAGCAGCTTCCGGGGGGCTCCAAGAGATCGGACCCAGTACTTC.

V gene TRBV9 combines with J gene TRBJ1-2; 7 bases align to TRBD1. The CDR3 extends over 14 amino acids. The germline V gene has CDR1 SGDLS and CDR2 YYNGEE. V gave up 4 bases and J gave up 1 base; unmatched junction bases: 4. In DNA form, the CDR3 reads TGTGCCAGCAGCCCTTGGGACAGTAACTATGGCTACACCTTC. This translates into CASSPWDSNYGYTF.

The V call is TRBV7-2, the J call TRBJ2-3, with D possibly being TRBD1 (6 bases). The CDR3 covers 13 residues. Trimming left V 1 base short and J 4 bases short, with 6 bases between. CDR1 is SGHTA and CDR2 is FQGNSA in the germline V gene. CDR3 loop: CASSLDRADTQYF. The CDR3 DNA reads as TGTGCCAGCAGCTTAGACAGGGCAGATACGCAGTATTTT.

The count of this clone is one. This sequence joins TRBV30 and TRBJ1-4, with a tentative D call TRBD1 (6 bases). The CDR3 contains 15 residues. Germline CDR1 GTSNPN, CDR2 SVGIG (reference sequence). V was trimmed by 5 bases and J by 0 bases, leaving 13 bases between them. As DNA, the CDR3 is TGTGCCTGGGGGCAGGGGACCGCAACTAATGAAAAACTGTTTTTT. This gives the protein CAWGQGTATNEKLFF. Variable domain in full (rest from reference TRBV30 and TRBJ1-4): SQTIHQWPATLVQPVGSPLSLECTVEGTSNPNLYWYRQAAGRGLQLLFYSVGIGQISSEVPQNLSASRPQDRQFILSSKKLLLSDSGFYLCAWGQGTATNEKLFFGSGTQLSVL.

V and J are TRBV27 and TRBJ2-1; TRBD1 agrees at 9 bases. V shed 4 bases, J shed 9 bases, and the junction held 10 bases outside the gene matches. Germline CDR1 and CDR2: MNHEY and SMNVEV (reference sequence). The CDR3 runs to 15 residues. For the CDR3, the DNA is TGTGCCAGCAGTTCCACAGGGGGCAGGAGTAGTGAGCAGTTCTTC. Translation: CASSSTGGRSSEQFF.

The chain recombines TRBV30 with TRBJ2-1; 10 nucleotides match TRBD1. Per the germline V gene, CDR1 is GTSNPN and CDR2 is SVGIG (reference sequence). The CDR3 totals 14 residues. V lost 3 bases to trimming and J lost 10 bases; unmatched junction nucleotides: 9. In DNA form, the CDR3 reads TGTGCCTGGAGCGTCGGACAGGGGGTGAGCGAGCAGTTCTTC. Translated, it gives CAWSVGQGVSEQFF.

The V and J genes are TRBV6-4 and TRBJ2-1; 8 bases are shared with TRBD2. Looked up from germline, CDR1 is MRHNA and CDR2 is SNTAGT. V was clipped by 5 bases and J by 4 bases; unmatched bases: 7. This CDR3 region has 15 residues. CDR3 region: CASSYLAGSYNEQFF. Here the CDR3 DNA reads TGTGCCAGCAGTTATCTAGCGGGTTCGTACAATGAGCAGTTCTTC.

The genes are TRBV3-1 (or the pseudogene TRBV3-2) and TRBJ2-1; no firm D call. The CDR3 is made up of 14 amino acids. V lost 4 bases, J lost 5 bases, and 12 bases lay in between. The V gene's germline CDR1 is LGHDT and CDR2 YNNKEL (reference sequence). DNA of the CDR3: TGTGCCAGCAGCCCCCGGGTAGCAGACAATGAGCAGTTCTTC. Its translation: CASSPRVADNEQFF.